This is a list of T cell receptor beta chains from one sample in a study of blood T cell repertoires in COVID-19. Here immunoSEQ multiplex PCR was the method, and the copy in TCRdb shows in-frame clones only, minus some. Of fewer than 250,000 clones in the sample, nearly 90% were seen once. Source material: PBMCs or T cells enriched from blood (not recorded which). The receptors originated from a man in his thirties or forties who had been exposed to COVID-19. Each CDR3 is given with its conserved first and last residue. D genes are given only for firm matches. A row's size may be missing; if present it is once, few, many or a size class.

V	size	J	D	CDR3	DNA
TRBV12-3/TRBV12-4	-	TRBJ2-7	-	CASSLTGFYEQYF	TGTGCCAGCAGTCTTACAGGGTTCTACGAGCAGTACTTC
TRBV11-3	-	TRBJ2-3	-	CASSRGFLGSTDTQYF	TGTGCCAGCAGCCGAGGTTTCCTAGGAAGCACAGATACGCAGTATTTT
TRBV3-1/TRBV3-2	-	TRBJ2-1	-	CASSQEGVGQQFF	TGTGCCAGCAGCCAAGAGGGAGTAGGCCAGCAGTTCTTC
TRBV11-2	-	TRBJ1-2	-	CASSLGPGVFGIYGYTF	TGTGCCAGCAGCTTAGGTCCAGGGGTCTTTGGGATATATGGCTACACCTTC
TRBV5-1	-	TRBJ2-5	TRBD1	CASSLASVQGGETQYF	TGCGCCAGCAGCTTGGCTTCGGTACAGGGGGGAGAGACCCAGTACTTC
TRBV19	-	TRBJ1-2	-	CASSIVQEVYGYTF	TGTGCCAGTAGTATAGTCCAGGAGGTCTATGGCTACACCTTC
TRBV29-1	-	TRBJ2-1	-	CSVWGAILAYNEQFF	TGCAGCGTTTGGGGCGCCATCTTGGCTTACAATGAGCAGTTCTTC
TRBV29-1	-	TRBJ1-1	-	CSVAAGAMNTEAFF	TGCAGCGTTGCGGCGGGGGCCATGAACACTGAAGCTTTCTTT
TRBV18	-	TRBJ2-2	-	CASSPMGKTANTGELFF	TGTGCCAGCTCACCAATGGGCAAAACAGCGAACACCGGGGAGCTGTTTTTT
TRBV4-3	-	TRBJ1-2	-	CASSHGQGGGYTF	TGCGCCAGCAGCCACGGGCAGGGCGGTGGCTACACCTTC
TRBV12-3/TRBV12-4	-	TRBJ1-1	-	CASSEGEPEAFF	TGTGCCAGCAGTGAGGGGGAACCGGAAGCTTTCTTT
TRBV6-1	-	TRBJ2-7	TRBD1	CASSDRDRQTYEQYF	TGTGCCAGCAGTGACCGGGACAGGCAAACCTACGAGCAGTACTTC
TRBV6-5	-	TRBJ2-7	TRBD1	CASSRGTGSSYEQYF	TGTGCCAGCAGCAGAGGGACAGGGAGCTCCTACGAGCAGTACTTC
TRBV6-2/TRBV6-3	-	TRBJ2-2	TRBD2	CASSYLGTSGGLNTGELFF	TGTGCCAGCAGTTACCTCGGGACTAGCGGGGGGCTTAACACCGGGGAGCTGTTTTTT
TRBV4-1	-	TRBJ2-1	-	CASSRGQHDNEQFF	TGCGCCAGCAGCCGCGGACAGCATGACAATGAGCAGTTCTTC
TRBV3-1/TRBV3-2	-	TRBJ1-1	-	CASSQMGATEAFF	TGTGCCAGCAGCCAGATGGGGGCCACTGAAGCTTTCTTT
TRBV5-1	-	TRBJ2-7	TRBD1	CASSLAGQGAAYEQYF	TGCGCCAGCAGCTTGGCCGGACAGGGGGCCGCCTACGAGCAGTACTTC
TRBV10-2	once	TRBJ2-7	TRBD2	CASLGGLLAGPLPYEQYF	TGCGCCAGCTTAGGGGGACTACTAGCGGGGCCGCTACCCTACGAGCAGTACTTC
TRBV6-1	-	TRBJ2-3	-	CASSEAAGYTDTQYF	TGTGCCAGCAGTGAAGCCGCAGGTTACACAGATACGCAGTATTTT
TRBV5-1	-	TRBJ2-7	TRBD2	CASSLVPGGNTEQYF	TGCGCCAGCAGCTTGGTGCCGGGGGGGAATACCGAGCAGTACTTC
TRBV4-1	few	TRBJ1-1	TRBD1	CASRTGGGVNTEAFF	TGCGCCAGCAGAACAGGGGGTGGGGTGAACACTGAAGCTTTCTTT
TRBV5-5	-	TRBJ2-7	-	CASSPSRGYEQYF	TGTGCCAGCAGCCCTAGCAGAGGCTACGAGCAGTACTTC
TRBV19	-	TRBJ2-7	TRBD1	CASSWTGANYEQYF	TGTGCCAGTAGTTGGACAGGAGCGAACTACGAGCAGTACTTC
TRBV9	-	TRBJ2-1	TRBD1	CASSVGVRDRHNEQFF	TGTGCCAGCAGCGTGGGAGTCCGGGACAGGCACAATGAGCAGTTCTTC
TRBV3-1/TRBV3-2	once	TRBJ1-1	-	CASSPRTATEAFF	TGTGCCAGCAGCCCACGGACAGCCACTGAAGCTTTCTTT
TRBV10-2	few	TRBJ1-1	TRBD1	CASTLTGMNTEAFF	TGCGCCAGCACCCTGACAGGGATGAACACTGAAGCTTTCTTT
TRBV5-6	-	TRBJ1-1	-	CASSFAPSEGAFF	TGTGCCAGCAGCTTCGCACCCTCGGAAGGGGCCTTCTTT
TRBV21-1	-	TRBJ2-7	-	CASSTPRDSESVEQYF	TGTGCCAGCAGCACCCCCAGGGACAGTGAATCCGTCGAGCAGTACTTC